The clone carrying this TCR beta chain was seen a few times. Its antigen is not known. The data originate from a study of beta chain features in type 1 diabetes. V dropped 4 bases and J dropped 2 bases, with 6 bases sitting between them. CDR1 SGHRS and CDR2 YFSETQ come from the germline V gene. The CDR3 totals 12 residues. Study-wide results and caveats: All four CD4+ subsets of Type 1 diabetes patients contained TCRB CDR3s that were moderately but significantly shorter.

Isolated RNA was reverse transcribed in full, so expressed TCRB transcripts were sequenced. Generated by immunoSEQ multiplex PCR, the TCRdb table keeps only in-frame clones and is missing some. The sample lists around 690,000 clones, under 15% occurring once. Sample: naive CD4+ T cells from blood. The sequence came from a man aged 25-45 years with type 1 diabetes. The chain joins TRBV5-1 to TRBJ1-1, with no clear D. In nucleotides, the CDR3 is TGCGCCAGCAGCGCCGGAAACACTGAAGCTTTCTTT. Protein product: CASSAGNTEAFF. The full variable domain, completed using reference TRBV5-1 and TRBJ1-1, is KAGVTQTPRYLIKTRGQQVTLSCSPISGHRSVSWYQQTPGQGLQFLFEYFSETQRNKGNFPGRFSGRQFSNSRSEMNVSTLELGDSALYLCASSAGNTEAFFGQGTRLTVV.